This T cell receptor beta chain emerged from a study of cytomegalovirus exposure and HLA in healthy donors (dated by TCRdb to about 2017). Background on the whole study: In an earlier analysis of roughly 500 of the donors, approximately 300 Gb of sequence data and 100 million or so unique TCR beta sequences from some 170 million T cells were reported. An early release that covered about 600 HLA-typed donors contained about 300 gigabases of sequencing data and 70 million to 100 million unique TCR sequences. Of the 300 to 500 genotyped donors, roughly 80% were placed in the genetic ancestry cluster associated with self-reported Caucasian donors. The study aimed to test whether signatures of past pathogen exposure could be identified by cataloging public T cell receptors. The T cell repertoires of 666 subjects were profiled by immunosequencing and related to cytomegalovirus serostatus. Besides the first cohort of 500 to 700 subjects, a separate validation cohort made up of around 120 different subjects was used. The study combined high-throughput TCR immunosequencing, statistical association of individual TCRs with disease status, and machine learning to predict cytomegalovirus infection status. In a later analysis, previously published TCR beta repertoires from fewer than 750 donors were re-analyzed and high-resolution HLA genotyping was added so that TCR occurrence patterns could be studied. In the later analysis, no new phenotypic data were used to find candidate immune exposures; instead, reliance was placed on TCR beta sequences and their occurrence across donors. An earlier analysis of a few hundred of the donors applied high-throughput TCR beta sequencing to assess whether each TCR beta V gene segment acted as functional or pseudogenic. Donor age, sex, ethnicity and CMV serostatus were compiled alongside the repertoire data. A later genetic analysis took genome-wide SNP genotypes for about 55% of the roughly 700 donors and used that subset as a discovery cohort. Every repertoire in the discovery cohort had been generated on one and the same sequencing platform. HLA typing included class I and class II loci at four-digit resolution. Typing coverage differed by locus: A, B, C, DRB1 and DQB1 were typed in roughly 620-630 donors, DQA1 in 500 to 550, DPA1 in 600 to 610, and DPB1 in 472. Roughly five DR-DQ haplotypes were handled as single units for association and clustering, since linkage in the cohort was strong. Among several hundred genotyped donors of the cohort, an average of around 220,000 unique TCR beta nucleotide sequences was sequenced per donor, of which about 19% were non-productive. The paper's findings and limits, for the study overall: Linkage disequilibrium might explain the correlated functional status among segregating V segments, but an unknown experimental factor could not be ruled out. A further reported finding was that TCR beta sequences accurately predicted the HLA-A and HLA-B alleles for most subjects in the first cohort. In this cohort, only TCR beta chains were sequenced, and detectable features were limited by the absence of alpha or paired-chain data. According to a later analysis, parvovirus B19, influenza, CMV and Epstein-Barr virus appeared linked to several top co-occurrence clusters. Because some donors lacked HLA typing at each locus, the association tests relied only on the typed subset. The only immune exposure information available for the cohort was CMV serostatus. It was suggested by the authors that the approach could potentially be generalized to other disease states and immunological phenotypes. The earlier analysis of fewer than 750 of the donors excluded roughly 16 rarely observed V segments, including chromosome 9 orphons, because counts were too low. An earlier analysis of approximately 570 of the donors showed that most TCR beta V segments appeared in productive rearrangements either about 90% or about 30% of the time, which broadly matched IMGT annotations. Compared with equally common non-associated chains, HLA-associated TCR beta chains in a later analysis were more clonally expanded and had lower generation probabilities. The classifier was reported to diagnose cytomegalovirus status with high specificity and sensitivity in both the original cohort and the validation cohort. A later analysis found that most CMV-associated TCR beta chains appeared HLA-restricted, with HLA associations seemingly driven largely by CMV exposure. Across donors, most TCR sequences were observed very rarely, whereas some public TCRs were present in many individuals. Three of the identified cytomegalovirus-associated TCR beta chains were confirmed in vitro to be specific for cytomegalovirus antigens. Strong co-occurrence of HLA alleles, especially DR and DQ, made assigning TCR associations to individual alleles difficult. In a later genetic analysis, a missense DCLRE1C variant was associated with V-gene and J-gene trimming of TCR beta chains, and the association was replicated in an independent cohort. A later genetic analysis reported fewer N-insertions in productive TCRs among donors in an Asian-associated ancestry cluster than the roughly 640-donor mean. The study gave a list of 150 to 200 TCR beta chains associated with cytomegalovirus. A cluster of highly shared sequence variants was judged likely to be a technical artifact of the sequencing pipeline. Presence/absence analyses assumed roughly uniform sequencing depth across donors, an assumption that may not hold. In a later analysis, the rate of TCR association differed among HLA loci, with DRB1 alleles having the most associated TCRs and HLA-C alleles having the fewest. Specific HLA alleles were associated with 16,951 TCR beta sequences at a false discovery rate of 0.05 in a later analysis.

Details on this clone: The target of this receptor is not known. No clone much larger than this one lies a single base away; base qualities are absent.

The cohort was made up of about 670 healthy bone marrow donors. At the time of sampling, every cohort member was nominally healthy, though immune exposures that went unrecorded were likely present. The donor tested CMV seropositive, placing the donor among the approximately 290 seropositive members of the cohort. Each donor provided a peripheral blood sample, and peripheral blood mononuclear cells were used for TCR beta sequencing. Genomic DNA extraction from the blood cell samples was performed with the Qiagen DNeasy Blood Extraction Kit. The protocol used for the library was the immunoSEQ multiplex PCR assay. For the multiplex PCR, a mixture combining 60 forward primers for TCR Vbeta segments and 13 reverse primers for TCR Jbeta segments was used. A multiplex PCR assay on genomic DNA amplified the CDR3 region of rearranged TCR beta genes. The amplified TCR beta libraries were sequenced on the Illumina HiSeq System as 87-base-pair reads. Turning to the authors' computational methods: Across the 700 or so repertoires, a later analysis counted 80 million or so unique TCR beta chains, roughly 11 million of which were shared by at least two donors. To remove PCR and sequencing errors, raw reads were error-corrected and collapsed into unique sequences using a nearest-neighbor algorithm that merged closely related sequences. V, D and J gene segments were assigned by aligning CDR3 sequences to IMGT reference sequences. For a sequence to be retained, a match of at least six nucleotides to both a V gene segment and a J gene segment was required. Rearrangements were classified as productive when the CDR3 lacked stop codons and remained in frame with V and J, and all other rearrangements were classified as non-productive. Following IMGT convention, CDR3 was defined as the stretch from the second conserved V-encoded cysteine up to the conserved J-encoded phenylalanine. Sequences without an unambiguous match to a single V gene segment were excluded from the earlier analysis of a few hundred of the donors. In an earlier analysis of 587 of the donors, a V segment was called functional when productive rearrangements were above 56.7%, and segregating when the standard deviation between donors exceeded 5%. A statistical classification framework was built for diagnosing cytomegalovirus status from the catalog of TCR beta chain sequences. In a later analysis, TCR nucleotide sequences were compared against IMGT/GENE-DB human TR gene sequences so that V and J genes could be assigned. Using the TCRdist pipeline, a later analysis assigned CDR3 sequences along with most-parsimonious VDJ recombination scenarios. In a later analysis, every TCR beta chain was defined by the combination of its CDR3 amino acid sequence and its V-gene family, and reads without a unique V-gene family were dropped. As a way to deal with suspected cross-contamination and a sequencing artifact, a later analysis dropped 450 to 600 nucleotide sequences that were highly shared and had low generation probability. For each public chain, a later analysis derived a clonal expansion index from normalized ranks of inferred template counts within each repertoire. In a later analysis, generation probabilities were computed using a VDJ recombination model fitted to out-of-frame rearrangements, and the results were checked against IGoR. In a later analysis, hypergeometric tests were used to score TCR-TCR, TCR-HLA and TCR-CMV co-occurrence, with a repertoire-size bias correction applied to TCR pairs. False discovery rates were estimated in a later analysis by permuting HLA or CMV assignments 20 times. In a later analysis, co-occurring TCRs were grouped using DBSCAN, and TCRdist sequence similarity was added for clustering within HLA-allele-positive subsets. Co-occurrence clustering excluded repertoires with fewer than 30,000 or more than 120,000 public chains, plus five with anomalous nucleotide sharing. TCRdb took this table from immuneACCESS and kept in-frame rearrangements with V and J called. Such tables lack part of the clones; where checked against another copy, unresolved V genes explain under half of the gap, and the rest is unexplained. Clone size and V and J calls were adopted from that table, with D and trimming inferred from the DNA. Within this sample are about 160,000 clones, with more than 80% of them counted one time only. The ten largest clonotypes hold about 7% of the sample.

The sequence derives from a woman aged 25 to 39 in good health and CMV-seropositive. Sequenced input: PBMCs.

The sequenced DNA: TGTGCCAGCCGGCTACGAGCGGACACTGAAGCTTTCTTT. The translation is CASRLRADTEAFF. The chain uses TRBV14 and TRBJ1-1, with the D gene uncertain. The germline V gene encodes CDR1 SGHDN and CDR2 FVKESK. The CDR3 spans 13 residues, from the cysteine through the phenylalanine. CDR3 DNA is the only sequence kept; it has 39 bases, read in frame from the first base. The junction shows trimming of 8 bases on V and 3 bases on J, plus 13 bases between the germline ends.